Described below is a single T cell receptor beta chain sequence and its context. Its antigen is undetermined. The sample originates from a study of CD8+ T cells in alopecia areata. The sequencing template was cDNA reverse transcribed from extracted RNA. The assay was immunoSEQ multiplex PCR, and TCRdb's table has in-frame clones only and misses some. The sample holds approximately 190,000 clones, 58% seen once. Treatment noted: oral pan-JAK inhibitor, 5-10 mg twice daily. General study results and limits: Patients shared TCRs less clearly than mice did, possibly owing to HLA.

Germline CDR1 and CDR2: MNHEY and SMNVEV (reference sequence). This CDR3 comprises 16 residues. After removal of 6 bases from V and 3 bases from J, the junction contained 10 bases not matched to a gene. The receptor was derived from a human donor with alopecia areata. The sequences come from CD4+ T cells sorted from blood, collected at week 24, from a patient treated with tofacitinib. The rearrangement joins TRBV27 to TRBJ1-4; 7 nucleotides align to TRBD1. Here the CDR3 reads CASSRQGPAANEKLFF. In nucleotides, the CDR3 is TGTGCCAGCAGCCGACAGGGACCTGCCGCTAATGAAAAACTGTTTTTT.